This T cell receptor (beta chain) comes out of a study of T cell responses to AZD1222 COVID-19 vaccine. The V gene lost 10 bases and the J gene lost 1 base, with 19 bases spanning the gap. In germline, CDR1 is LNHDA, CDR2 SQIVND (reference sequence). The CDR3 extends over 16 amino acids. Method: immunoSEQ multiplex PCR; TCRdb's copy keeps in-frame clones and lacks some. The table shows more than 150,000 clones, with about 86% occurring only once. This specimen was peripheral blood, taken on day 0 of AZD1222 vaccination. The chain uses TRBV19 and TRBJ1-4; D gene unclear. This clonotype was obtained from an adult in good health. The CDR3 is CATAYDGLETNEKLFF. The CDR3 bases are TGTGCCACCGCTTACGACGGGTTGGAAACTAATGAAAAACTGTTTTTT. Supplemented by reference TRBV19 and TRBJ1-4, the full variable domain reads DGGITQSPKYLFRKEGQNVTLSCEQNLNHDAMYWYRQDPGQGLRLIYYSQIVNDFQKGDIAEGYSVSREKKESFPLTVTSAQKNPTAFYLCATAYDGLETNEKLFFGSGTQLSVL.